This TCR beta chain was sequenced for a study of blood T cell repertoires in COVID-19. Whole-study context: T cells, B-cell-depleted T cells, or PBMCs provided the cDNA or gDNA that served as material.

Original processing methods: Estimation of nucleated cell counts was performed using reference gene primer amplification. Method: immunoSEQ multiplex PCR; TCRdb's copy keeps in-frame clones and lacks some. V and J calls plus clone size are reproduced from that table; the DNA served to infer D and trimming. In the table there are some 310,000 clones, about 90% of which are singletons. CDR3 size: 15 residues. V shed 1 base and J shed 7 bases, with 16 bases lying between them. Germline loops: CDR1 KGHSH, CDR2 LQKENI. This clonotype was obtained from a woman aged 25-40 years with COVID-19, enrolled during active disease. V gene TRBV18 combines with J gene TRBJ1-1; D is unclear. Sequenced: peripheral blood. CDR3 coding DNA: TGTGCCAGCTCACCACTCCCATCGACGGGTTTTGAAGCTTTCTTT. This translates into CASSPLPSTGFEAFF. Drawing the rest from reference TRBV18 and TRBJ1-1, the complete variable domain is NAGVMQNPRHLVRRRGQEARLRCSPMKGHSHVYWYRQLPEEGLKFMVYLQKENIIDESGMPKERFSAEFPKEGPSILRIQQVVRGDSAAYFCASSPLPSTGFEAFFGQGTRLTVV.